This TCR beta chain was sequenced for a study of T cells after yellow fever vaccination. CDR3 length: 13 amino acids. Unmatched junction bases numbered 8, after V lost 8 bases and J lost 4 bases. Per the germline V gene, CDR1 is DFQATT and CDR2 is SNEGSKA (reference sequence). Each CDR3 protein is one row after TCRdb ran MiXCR on the 5' RACE reads. This table has a few hundred thousand distinct CDR3 sequences, about 3.5% appearing once. The chain combines TRBV20-1 with TRBJ2-1; 7 positions agree with TRBD2. The material sequenced was PBMCs, taken on the day of the yellow fever booster vaccination. The sequence was collected from a man aged 18 to 29 who received the YFV17D yellow fever vaccine. CDR3 nucleotides: TGCAGTACTAACCTAGCGGATTACAATGAGCAGTTCTTC. Amino acid sequence: CSTNLADYNEQFF.